A selection of T cell receptor beta chains follows, all from one sample in a study of T cell responses to AZD1222 COVID-19 vaccine. Data came from immunoSEQ multiplex PCR; TCRdb stores just in-frame clones and leaves some out. The table has over 130,000 clones, around 91% seen once. Sequencing used peripheral blood, obtained 28 days after the second AZD1222 dose. The receptors come from an adult who received the AZD1222 COVID-19 vaccine. Both conserved end residues are part of each CDR3. A D gene is named only where the DNA matches it firmly. Expanded clones are given a class, and other clones once, few, many or no size at all.

>.|TRBV28|TRBJ2-1|TRBD1
CASSPSIGQATIEQFF
TGTGCCAGCAGTCCAAGCATTGGACAGGCCACAATTGAGCAGTTCTTC
>.|TRBV3-1/TRBV3-2|TRBJ1-5|.
CASSQRTNGPQHF
TGTGCCAGCAGCCAAAGGACCAATGGGCCCCAGCATTTT
>.|TRBV9|TRBJ1-3|.
CASSVGPSRSGGGNTIYF
TGTGCCAGCAGCGTAGGTCCGAGTAGATCCGGCGGAGGAAACACCATATATTTT
>.|TRBV6-1|TRBJ2-3|.
CASSEAKATGTQYF
TGTGCCAGCAGTGAAGCGAAGGCGACGGGTACGCAGTATTTT
>.|TRBV12-3/TRBV12-4|TRBJ1-2|.
CASSPTGSYGYTF
TGTGCCAGCAGTCCCACAGGGAGCTATGGCTACACCTTC
>.|TRBV18|TRBJ1-3|.
CASSPREGRISGNTIYF
TGTGCCAGCTCACCAAGGGAGGGGAGAATCTCTGGAAACACCATATATTTT
>few|TRBV10-3|TRBJ1-5|.
CAISDSNQPQHF
TGTGCCATCAGTGACAGTAATCAGCCCCAGCATTTT
>.|TRBV28|TRBJ1-5|.
CASSPGDQPQHF
TGTGCCAGCAGTCCCGGGGATCAGCCCCAGCATTTT
>.|TRBV19|TRBJ1-1|TRBD1
CASSLDRGRGTEAFF
TGTGCCAGTAGTTTGGACAGGGGAAGGGGCACTGAAGCTTTCTTT
>.|TRBV9|TRBJ1-2|.
CASSAGPSRDYGYTF
TGTGCCAGCAGCGCCGGACCGAGTAGAGACTATGGCTACACCTTC
>.|TRBV7-3|TRBJ2-1|TRBD1
CASSDRVSDEQFF
TGTGCCAGCAGCGACAGGGTCTCGGATGAGCAGTTCTTC
>.|TRBV4-2|TRBJ1-3|.
CASSQGQGATAGNTIYF
TGTGCCAGCAGCCAAGGGCAGGGCGCAACGGCTGGAAACACCATATATTTT
>.|TRBV3-1/TRBV3-2|TRBJ1-1|TRBD1
CASSHSQHRGTEAFF
TGTGCCAGCAGCCACTCGCAACACAGGGGCACCGAAGCTTTCTTT
>.|TRBV7-9|TRBJ2-2|.
CASSSSTDTGELFF
TGTGCCAGCAGCTCATCGACAGACACCGGGGAGCTGTTTTTT
>.|TRBV19|TRBJ1-6|TRBD1
CASGTRTGRNSPLHF
TGTGCCAGTGGGACCCGGACAGGTCGTAATTCACCCCTCCACTTT
>.|TRBV28|TRBJ2-2|TRBD1
CASSVGQGGGTGELFF
TGTGCCAGCAGTGTCGGACAGGGGGGAGGCACCGGGGAGCTGTTTTTT
>.|TRBV12-5|TRBJ1-1|TRBD1
CASGLLQGAYTEAFF
TGTGCTAGTGGTTTATTACAGGGGGCGTACACTGAAGCTTTCTTT
>once|TRBV28|TRBJ1-2|.
CASTRPGLGGYTF
TGTGCCAGCACCAGACCAGGGTTGGGTGGCTACACCTTC
>.|TRBV5-1|TRBJ2-3|.
CASSPQGRSDTQYF
TGCGCCAGCAGCCCCCAGGGGAGGTCAGATACGCAGTATTTT
>.|TRBV6-5|TRBJ2-3|TRBD1
CASIDREGADTQYF
TGTGCCAGTATCGACAGGGAAGGAGCAGATACGCAGTATTTT
>.|TRBV6-1|TRBJ1-5|.
CASSEGIGGGRSNQPQHF
TGTGCCAGCAGTGAAGGAATAGGCGGGGGCAGGTCCAATCAGCCCCAGCATTTT
>.|TRBV7-9|TRBJ1-5|TRBD1
CASSLRKGQNNQPQHF
TGTGCCAGCAGCTTACGAAAGGGACAGAACAATCAGCCCCAGCATTTT
>few|TRBV6-2/TRBV6-3|TRBJ1-5|.
CASSYRFDAWIQTQNQPQHF
TGTGCCAGCAGTTACAGATTCGACGCCTGGATTCAGACACAAAATCAGCCCCAGCATTTT
>.|TRBV7-9|TRBJ2-1|.
CASGAAPYNEQFF
TGTGCCAGCGGGGCCGCGCCCTACAATGAGCAGTTCTTC
>.|TRBV9|TRBJ1-5|.
CANSVATRDRRNQPQHF
TGTGCCAACAGCGTAGCTACGAGGGATAGGAGAAATCAGCCCCAGCATTTT
>.|TRBV18|TRBJ1-4|.
CASSPEEGRIEKLFF
TGTGCCAGCTCACCAGAGGAGGGACGAATTGAAAAACTGTTTTTT
>once|TRBV6-5|TRBJ1-2|.
CASSYSMGGRAYGYTF
TGTGCCAGCAGTTACTCGATGGGAGGTAGAGCCTATGGCTACACCTTC
>.|TRBV10-3|TRBJ2-3|TRBD2
CAISSSGGSTDTQYF
TGTGCCATCAGCTCAAGCGGGGGGAGCACAGATACGCAGTATTTT
>.|TRBV6-2/TRBV6-3|TRBJ1-1|.
CASSYSVFEAFF
TGTGCCAGCAGTTACTCGGTGTTCGAAGCTTTCTTT
>.|TRBV15|TRBJ1-2|.
CATSPGTRDYGYTF
TGTGCCACCAGCCCTGGTACAAGGGATTATGGCTACACCTTC
>.|TRBV19|TRBJ2-4|.
CASSPIQGTKNIQYF
TGTGCCAGTAGCCCGATCCAGGGGACCAAAAACATTCAGTACTTC
>once|TRBV11-2|TRBJ2-1|.
CASRGRPRTQYNEQFF
TGTGCCAGCAGGGGTCGGCCTAGAACCCAATACAATGAGCAGTTCTTC
>.|TRBV25-1|TRBJ1-1|.
CASSPQGLRNTEAFF
TGTGCCAGCAGTCCCCAGGGACTGAGAAACACTGAAGCTTTCTTT
>.|TRBV28|TRBJ1-2|.
CASLFVGRTNYGYTF
TGTGCCAGCTTATTCGTGGGCAGGACTAACTATGGCTACACCTTC
>.|TRBV19|TRBJ1-6|.
CASSMAGQLNSPLHF
TGTGCCAGTAGTATGGCGGGACAACTTAATTCACCCCTCCACTTT